A single sample gave rise to the 8 T cell receptor beta chains below, sequenced in a study of T cell responses to AZD1222 COVID-19 vaccine. Repertoires were generated with immunoSEQ multiplex PCR, while TCRdb's copy carries only in-frame clones and drops some. The data show some 96,000 clones, 88% seen once. The sequenced sample was peripheral blood, obtained on day 0 of AZD1222 vaccination. The receptor source for this set is an adult in good health.

The V gene is TRBV7-9, the J gene TRBJ2-2, with a weak D call TRBD1 (6 bases). V lost 5 bases and J 1 base, leaving 11 bases between the germline ends. The CDR3 consists of 15 residues. Germline CDR1 SEHNR, CDR2 FQNEAQ (reference sequence). The CDR3 bases are TGTGCCAGCAGCCGAGGACAGCTGAACACCGGGGAGCTGTTTTTT. It translates to CASSRGQLNTGELFF.

V is TRBV5-4 and J is TRBJ2-2; 15 bases match TRBD2. After removal of 3 bases from V and 6 bases from J, the junction contained 3 bases not matched to a gene. The germline CDR1 and CDR2 sequences are SGHNT and YYREEE (reference sequence). This CDR3 is 16 amino acids long. CDR3 bases: TGTGCCAGCAGCTACGGACTAGCGGGGGGGCCCGGGGAGCTGTTTTTT. Amino acids: CASSYGLAGGPGELFF.

The J gene is TRBJ1-4, the V gene TRBV29-1; D gene uncertain. The germline CDR1 and CDR2 sequences are SQVTM and ANQGSEA. V shed 4 bases and J shed 0 bases, with 12 bases lying between them. The CDR3 is 15 residues long. CDR3 protein: CSVVGGKATNEKLFF. CDR3 DNA sequence: TGCAGCGTTGTCGGCGGGAAAGCAACTAATGAAAAACTGTTTTTT.

This sequence joins TRBV4-3 and TRBJ1-4; D is unclear. The CDR3 sequence is 15 residues long. The V end lost 0 bases, the J end lost 6 bases, and 11 bases lay between the germline ends. Germline V gene lookup returns CDR1 LGHNA and CDR2 YSLEER. The CDR3 DNA follows: TGCGCCAGCAGCCAAGAAGGCGCTTCCTATGAAAAACTGTTTTTT. As protein: CASSQEGASYEKLFF.

V gene TRBV18 combines with J gene TRBJ1-2; D not resolved. CDR1 is KGHSH and CDR2 is LQKENI in the germline V gene. CDR3 length equals 14 residues. With 2 bases removed from V and 0 bases from J, the gap between germline ends came to 7 bases. The CDR3 DNA sequence: TGTGCCAGCTCACCAGGAATATCTAACTATGGCTACACCTTC. Its translation: CASSPGISNYGYTF.

V gene TRBV6-5 combines with J gene TRBJ1-2; D is unresolved. V shed 6 bases and J shed 0 bases, with 14 bases lying between them. The CDR3 runs to 15 residues. The germline gives CDR1 MNHEY, CDR2 SVGAGI. The CDR3 DNA sequence: TGTGCCAGCAGCCTCCTGGGGTCCGCTAACTATGGCTACACCTTC. It yields the protein CASSLLGSANYGYTF.

The V and J genes are TRBV7-8 and TRBJ1-2; possibly TRBD1 for D (6 bases). The germline V gene has CDR1 SGHVS and CDR2 FQNEAQ. The CDR3 extends over 13 amino acids. Trimming removed 5 bases from V and 10 bases from J, with 17 bases in between. CDR3 bases: TGTGCCAGCAGCACCCGGACAGCTATGGCCTACACCTTC. Protein sequence: CASSTRTAMAYTF.

This sequence joins TRBV6-5 and TRBJ2-3; D unresolved. Trimming cost V 4 bases and J 7 bases, with 6 bases left between them. The length of the CDR3 is 11 residues. Germline CDR1 and CDR2: MNHEY and SVGAGI. This CDR3 reads CASSFINTQYF. CDR3 DNA: TGTGCCAGCAGTTTTATTAATACGCAGTATTTT.